This TCR beta chain was obtained from a study of T cells in Graves' hyperthyroidism and ophthalmopathy. There were TCR beta CDR3 regions amplified from RNA transcripts. The HTBI primer set drove a first-round RT-PCR of the TCR CDR3. TCRdb recomputed calls from the multiplex PCR reads with MiXCR, one row per CDR3 protein. The profile shows hundreds of thousands of distinct CDR3 sequences, 12% to 15% of them singletons. This clonotype has only a few counts. Antigen specificity is unknown. CDR1 MNHNS and CDR2 SASEGT come from the germline V gene. This CDR3 spans 14 amino acids. V lost 7 bases, J lost 3 bases, and 15 bases lay in between. Findings and limits, study-wide: Blood held most thyroid clonotypes expanded above 0.001 frequency.

Thyroid ultrasound, orbital computed tomography, clinical symptoms, and serum thyroxine and TRAb underpinned diagnoses. The sequenced sample consisted of blood. The chain uses TRBV6-1 and TRBJ1-1; a possible D gene is TRBD1 (5 bases). This clonotype was sampled from a woman aged 18-30 years with Graves' hyperthyroidism. In nucleotides, the CDR3 is TGTGCCAGCAAGGTTCAGGGTATGGACACTGAAGCTTTCTTT. It is translated as CASKVQGMDTEAFF.